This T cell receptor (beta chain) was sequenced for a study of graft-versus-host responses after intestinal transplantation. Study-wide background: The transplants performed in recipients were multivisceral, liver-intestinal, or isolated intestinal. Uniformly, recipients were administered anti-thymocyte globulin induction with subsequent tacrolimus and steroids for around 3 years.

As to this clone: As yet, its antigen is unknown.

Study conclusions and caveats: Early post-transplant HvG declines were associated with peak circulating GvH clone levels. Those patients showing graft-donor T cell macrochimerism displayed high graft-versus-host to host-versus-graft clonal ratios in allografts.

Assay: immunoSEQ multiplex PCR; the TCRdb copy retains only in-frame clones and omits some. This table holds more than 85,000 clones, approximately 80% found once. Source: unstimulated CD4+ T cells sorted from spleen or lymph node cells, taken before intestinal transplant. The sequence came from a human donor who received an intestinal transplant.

CDR3 nucleotides: TGTGCCAGCTCAAGGGGAATGGATCAGCCCCAGCATTTT. It yields the protein CASSRGMDQPQHF. The chain couples TRBV18 to TRBJ1-5; D might be TRBD1 (5 bases). The CDR3 is 13 amino acids. V lost 5 bases, J lost 5 bases, and 10 bases lay in between. The germline gives CDR1 KGHSH, CDR2 LQKENI.